The 15 T cell receptor beta chains below all came from one sample that was sequenced in a study of beta chain features in type 1 diabetes. Study-level results: A moderate, significant TCRB CDR3 shortening appeared in type 1 diabetes across four CD4+ subsets.

No cognate antigen is known for these TCRs. As every portion of the isolated RNA was reverse transcribed, the sequencing read expressed TCRB transcripts. This table comes from immunoSEQ multiplex PCR, and its TCRdb copy is limited to in-frame clones, with some not included. The table lists a few hundred thousand clones, under 20% of them singletons. Sequenced: naive CD4+ T cells from blood. The receptors derive from a man aged 30 to 45 with type 1 diabetes.

This chain links TRBV29-1 with TRBJ1-4; tentative D call: TRBD1 (5 bases). V lost 7 bases, J lost 7 bases, and 16 bases lay in between. Looked up from germline, CDR1 is SQVTM and CDR2 is ANQGSEA. The CDR3 totals 13 residues. Here the CDR3 reads CSAEGIGGEKLFF. CDR3 nucleotides: TGCAGCGCAGAGGGGATCGGAGGTGAAAAACTGTTTTTT. Using reference TRBV29-1 and TRBJ1-4 for the parts outside the CDR3, the full variable domain is SAVISQKPSRDICQRGTSLTIQCQVDSQVTMMFWYRQQPGQSLTLIATANQGSEATYESGFVIDKFPISRPNLTFSTLTVSNMSPEDSSIYLCSAEGIGGEKLFFGSGTQLSVL.

The chain links TRBV20-1 to TRBJ2-7; D is uncertain. Germline lookup yields CDR1 DFQATT and CDR2 SNEGSKA (reference sequence). V was pared by 1 base and J by 7 bases, with 8 bases between. CDR3 size: 11 residues. The CDR3 coding sequence is TGCAGTGCTAGAGGGTCGGCGGAGCAGTACTTC. Encoded protein: CSARGSAEQYF.

In regard to this clone: One end of the junction is discordant with germline, which a read error may explain. The J gene is TRBJ2-1, the V gene TRBV7-7, with TRBD1 matching 9 bases. There are 14 residues in the CDR3. Germline CDR1 is SSHAT and CDR2 is FNYEAQ (reference sequence). In DNA form, the CDR3 reads TGTGCTAGCAGCCACTTGGGACAGGGCCATGAGCAGTTCTTC. Translated: CASSHLGQGHEQFF.

The gene calls are TRBV11-1 and TRBJ2-1, with D uncertain. This CDR3 has 11 amino acids. V dropped 5 bases and J dropped 10 bases, with 9 bases sitting between them. Germline V gene data show CDR1 as SGHAT and CDR2 as FQDESV (reference sequence). The CDR3 reads CASSLGKEQFF. CDR3 in DNA: TGTGCCAGCAGCCTAGGCAAGGAGCAGTTCTTC.

This clone has a single count. The chain recombines TRBV5-1 with TRBJ1-1; D is perhaps TRBD1 (5 bases). The germline V gene has CDR1 SGHRS and CDR2 YFSETQ. V was shortened by 0 bases and J by 0 bases, with 9 bases between the two germline ends. The CDR3 loop spans 15 amino acids. The CDR3 spells CASSLEGTVNTEAFF. In DNA form, the CDR3 reads TGCGCCAGCAGCTTGGAGGGGACCGTGAACACTGAAGCTTTCTTT.

The chain combines TRBV28 with TRBJ2-7; 7 bases agree with TRBD1. This CDR3 has 16 residues. The germline CDR1 and CDR2 sequences are MDHEN and SYDVKM. The V gene end was trimmed by 0 bases and the J gene end by 4 bases; junction bases not matched to a gene: 9. CDR3 amino acids: CASSLWPTGKEYEQYF. For the CDR3, the DNA is TGTGCCAGCAGTTTATGGCCGACAGGGAAGGAGTACGAGCAGTACTTC.

This clone was seen a few times. Other DNA sequences of this sample code for an identical CDR3. V and J are TRBV29-1 and TRBJ2-3; D is undetermined. Per the germline V gene, CDR1 is SQVTM and CDR2 is ANQGSEA. The CDR3 totals 12 residues. The V end was cut by 6 bases, the J end by 0 bases, with 7 bases between. CDR3 amino acids: CSVGLSTDTQYF. The DNA for the CDR3 is TGCAGCGTCGGTCTAAGCACAGATACGCAGTATTTT.

The rearrangement links TRBV25-1 to TRBJ2-5, with no clear D. Germline V CDR1 and CDR2: MGHDK, SYGVNS. Trimming took off 6 bases at V and 0 bases at J, with 5 bases between the two ends. This CDR3 contains 12 residues. The chain's CDR3 is CASRQDQETQYF. Here the CDR3 DNA reads TGTGCCAGCAGGCAGGACCAAGAGACCCAGTACTTC.

In nucleotides, the CDR3 is TGCAGCGTTGGCGCAGGGAACTATGGCTACACCTTC. Translating it yields CSVGAGNYGYTF. The chain links TRBV29-1 to TRBJ1-2, with TRBD1 as a possible D gene (5 bases). This CDR3 has 12 residues. The V and J ends lost 4 bases and 2 bases respectively, with 8 bases between them. Germline V gene data show CDR1 as SQVTM and CDR2 as ANQGSEA.

The CDR3 sequence: CASSLVGLAAYEQYF. CDR3 nucleotide sequence: TGTGCCAGCAGCTTAGTAGGGCTAGCGGCCTACGAGCAGTACTTC. V and J are TRBV7-2 and TRBJ2-7, with 7 bases fitting TRBD2. Germline V lookup: CDR1 SGHTA, CDR2 FQGNSA. V shed 1 base and J 2 bases; nucleotides not matched to a gene: 5. The CDR3 extends over 15 amino acids.

This clone has more than one count but fewer than ten. The J gene is TRBJ2-5, the V gene TRBV5-1; 7 bases are a match to TRBD1. V was pared by 4 bases and J by 1 base, with 4 bases of the junction left unmatched. This CDR3 spans 14 amino acids. Germline lookup yields CDR1 SGHRS and CDR2 YFSETQ. For the CDR3, the DNA is TGCGCCAGCAGCCGAGGACAGGTCCAAGAGACCCAGTACTTC. Its translation is CASSRGQVQETQYF.

This clone was seen a handful of times. Other DNA sequences from this sample encode an identical CDR3 as well. This rearrangement joins TRBV30 to TRBJ2-1; no clear D gene. In germline, CDR1 is GTSNPN, CDR2 SVGIG (reference sequence). V was trimmed by 5 bases and J by 3 bases, leaving 5 bases between them. The CDR3 extends over 11 amino acids. CDR3 DNA: TGTGCCTGGGCAGTCTACAATGAGCAGTTCTTC. Translated: CAWAVYNEQFF.

The chain links TRBV7-2 to TRBJ2-1; the D gene is possibly TRBD2 (5 bases). Germline loops: CDR1 SGHTA, CDR2 FQGNSA. Between the trimmed V and J ends, which lost 2 bases and 7 bases, there was a span of 12 bases. This CDR3 is built from 14 residues. CDR3 nucleotide sequence: TGTGCCAGCAGCTTAAAACTAGGCTTGAATGAGCAGTTCTTC. Translating gives CASSLKLGLNEQFF.

V is TRBV7-9 and J is TRBJ1-2, with D tentatively TRBD1 (5 bases). V was clipped by 5 bases and J by 0 bases, with 7 bases between them. Germline assignment: CDR1 SEHNR and CDR2 FQNEAQ (reference sequence). This CDR3 contains 13 residues. The CDR3 reads CASSLQANYGYTF. The CDR3, as DNA: TGTGCCAGCAGCCTACAGGCTAACTATGGCTACACCTTC.

This chain connects TRBV29-1 to TRBJ2-2; possibly TRBD2 for D (6 bases). The V end was cut by 6 bases, the J end by 3 bases, with 11 bases between. Per germline, CDR1 SQVTM and CDR2 ANQGSEA. The CDR3 spans 13 residues. CDR3 DNA: TGCAGCGTAAAGTGGGGGGACACCGGGGAGCTGTTTTTT. Amino acid sequence: CSVKWGDTGELFF.